Each of the 14 T cell receptor beta chains below was sequenced from the same sample in a study of T cells after somatic rescue of genetic block (dated by TCRdb to about 2020). The library was built by means of the immunoSEQ multiplex PCR assay. Imported from immuneACCESS, the table was reduced by TCRdb to in-frame sequences with V and J called. These copies leave out some clones; in studies compared against another copy, an unresolved V gene accounts for under half, and the cause of the remainder is not known. Across this sample there are about 88,000 clones, with approximately 90% seen only once. The biggest ten clones account for more than 1.5% of the sample. The sample consisted of peripheral blood mononuclear cells (PBMCs). All receptors come from a woman in her late teens or twenties.

This sequence joins TRBV15 and TRBJ2-1, with TRBD2 identical over 11 bases. The V and J ends lost 5 bases and 4 bases, in that order; junction bases with no gene match: 1. CDR1 and CDR2 from the germline V gene are LNHNV and YYDKDF (reference sequence). The CDR3 spans 14 residues. CDR3 residues: CATSRLAGYNEQFF. The CDR3 coding sequence is TGTGCCACCAGCCGACTAGCGGGGTACAATGAGCAGTTCTTC. Drawing the rest from reference TRBV15 and TRBJ2-1, the complete variable domain is DAMVIQNPRYQVTQFGKPVTLSCSQTLNHNVMYWYQQKSSQAPKLLFHYYDKDFNNEADTPDNFQSRRPNTSFCFLDIRSPGLGDTAMYLCATSRLAGYNEQFFGPGTRLTVL.

This clone came up once. The rearrangement joins TRBV6-1 to TRBJ2-7; D is undetermined. The CDR3 consists of 16 residues. The ends were cut back, 2 bases at V and 7 bases at J, with 21 bases in the middle. In germline, CDR1 is MNHNS, CDR2 SASEGT. The CDR3 coding sequence is TGTGCCAGCAGTGAAACAACACTAAGGCGCTGGGGAGAGCAGTACTTC. The encoded protein is CASSETTLRRWGEQYF.

J is TRBJ2-5 and V is TRBV7-6; weak D call: TRBD1 (5 bases). The CDR3 extends over 15 amino acids. The V end was cut by 5 bases, the J end by 5 bases, with 18 bases between. The germline gives CDR1 SGHVS, CDR2 FNYEAQ. The DNA of the CDR3 is TGTGCCAGCAGCCCGGCCCGGGCAGGGCAGGAGACCCAGTACTTC. Translation: CASSPARAGQETQYF.

This clone is a singleton in its sample. The rearrangement joins TRBV9 to TRBJ2-1, with 9 bases lining up with TRBD2. CDR3 size: 12 residues. CDR1 and CDR2 (germline): SGDLS, YYNGEE. The V gene end was trimmed by 3 bases and the J gene end by 15 bases; junction bases not matched to a gene: 7. The CDR3 loop is CASSGPREGRFF. The CDR3 DNA sequence: TGTGCCAGCAGCGGGCCGCGGGAGGGCCGGTTCTTC.

This clone was picked up a small number of times. This chain connects TRBV9 to TRBJ1-1; the D gene is possibly TRBD1 (5 bases). This CDR3 region has 14 residues. Per the germline V gene, CDR1 is SGDLS and CDR2 is YYNGEE. V shed 4 bases and J shed 4 bases, with 14 bases lying between them. This CDR3 reads CASSLHQGGTEAFF. CDR3 coding DNA: TGTGCCAGCAGCCTCCATCAGGGAGGCACTGAAGCTTTCTTT.

The V gene is TRBV7-9, the J gene TRBJ2-7; 7 positions agree with TRBD2. Unmatched junction bases numbered 7, after V lost 0 bases and J lost 2 bases. The germline V gene has CDR1 SEHNR and CDR2 FQNEAQ (reference sequence). The CDR3 runs to 16 residues. CDR3 amino acids: CASSLALGGTPYEQYF. CDR3 DNA: TGTGCCAGCAGCTTAGCGCTGGGGGGGACCCCCTACGAGCAGTACTTC.

A remark on this clone: A much larger clone differs from this one at a single base, so this may be a read error. Other DNA variants within this sample encode the same CDR3. The J gene is TRBJ1-1, the V gene TRBV27; a weak D match, TRBD1 (6 bases). V was pared by 2 bases and J by 4 bases, with 8 bases between. Germline V CDR1 and CDR2: MNHEY, SMNVEV (reference sequence). This CDR3 region has 13 residues. CDR3 sequence reads: CASSLGGITEAFF. The CDR3 region has the DNA TGTGCCAGCAGTTTAGGGGGCATCACTGAAGCTTTCTTT.

This chain uses TRBV29-1 with TRBJ2-2, with no clear D. The V end was cut by 8 bases, the J end by 4 bases, with 17 bases between. Per germline, CDR1 SQVTM and CDR2 ANQGSEA. The CDR3 has 14 residues. CDR3 protein: CSRPRSWCTGELFF. CDR3 coding DNA: TGCAGCCGACCGCGCAGTTGGTGCACCGGGGAGCTGTTTTTT.

The rearrangement uses TRBV9 and TRBJ2-5, with 9 bases identical to TRBD2. The CDR3 consists of 15 residues. Losses at the gene ends were 4 bases for V and 5 bases for J; bases not matched to a gene: 9. Germline assignment: CDR1 SGDLS and CDR2 YYNGEE. CDR3: CASSSPIAGVETQYF. Here the CDR3 DNA reads TGTGCCAGCAGCTCCCCGATAGCGGGAGTGGAGACCCAGTACTTC.

This rearrangement joins TRBV19 to TRBJ2-1; no firm D call. V gave up 4 bases and J gave up 6 bases, with 10 bases separating them. The CDR3 sequence is 13 residues long. CDR1 is LNHDA, CDR2 SQIVND, per germline (reference sequence). As DNA, the CDR3 is TGTGCCAGTAGTACTACTAACCTCAATGAGCAGTTCTTC. Translated, it gives CASSTTNLNEQFF.

The chain has TRBV30 and TRBJ1-3, with a possible D match to TRBD1 (6 bases). Germline loops: CDR1 GTSNPN, CDR2 SVGIG (reference sequence). This CDR3 has 16 amino acids. V shed 0 bases and J shed 4 bases, with 16 bases lying between them. The CDR3 reads CAWSVWGTPKGNTIYF. In DNA form, the CDR3 reads TGTGCCTGGAGTGTATGGGGGACACCTAAAGGAAACACCATATATTTT.

The rearrangement joins TRBV6-1 to TRBJ1-1, with TRBD1 matching over 9 bases. This CDR3 is built from 14 residues. Germline values: CDR1 MNHNS, CDR2 SASEGT. J was trimmed by 4 bases and V by 6 bases; bases with no gene match: 6. Here the CDR3 reads CASSWTGEATEAFF. DNA for the CDR3: TGTGCCAGCAGCTGGACAGGGGAGGCCACTGAAGCTTTCTTT.

The J gene is TRBJ2-7, the V gene TRBV5-6; D call uncertain. The CDR3 loop spans 12 amino acids. Trimming removed 2 bases from V and 2 bases from J, with 5 bases in between. Germline V gene lookup returns CDR1 SGHDT and CDR2 YYEEEE. The CDR3 DNA reads TGTGCCAGCAGCTTCGGAGCCTACGAGCAGTACTTC. Protein product: CASSFGAYEQYF.

CDR3 in amino acids: CASSLGQGGADYGYTF. The CDR3 bases are TGCGCCAGCAGCTTGGGACAGGGGGGCGCGGACTATGGCTACACCTTC. This chain uses TRBV5-1 with TRBJ1-2; 9 nucleotides agree with TRBD1. The junction had 6 bases not matched to a gene; V was cut back by 0 bases and J by 3 bases. The CDR3 loop spans 16 amino acids. The germline V gene has CDR1 SGHRS and CDR2 YFSETQ.